The 31 T cell receptor beta chains in this list originate from one sample, sequenced in a study of T cells after yellow fever vaccination. From the 5' RACE reads, TCRdb called clonotypes with MiXCR, one entry per CDR3 protein. The sample lists 500,000 to 650,000 distinct CDR3 sequences, roughly 13% occurring once. The material was PBMCs, obtained on the day of the yellow fever booster vaccination. These receptors were taken from a man aged 25 to 45 who received the YFV17D yellow fever vaccine.

The chain has TRBV6-2 or TRBV6-3 and TRBJ2-1; 10 nucleotides agree with TRBD2. The CDR3 runs 18 residues. J gave up 3 bases and V 2 bases, and 10 bases lay outside the gene matches. Germline lookup yields CDR1 MNHEY and CDR2 SVGEGT. This chain's CDR3 is CASSYRSASGSLYNEQFF. The CDR3 region has the DNA TGTGCCAGCAGTTACCGGTCGGCTAGCGGGAGCCTCTACAATGAGCAGTTCTTC.

This clonotype was seen more than once but under ten times. The V call is TRBV11-2, the J call TRBJ2-3, with 9 bases matching TRBD2. After removal of 3 bases from V and 4 bases from J, the junction contained 5 bases not matched to a gene. Germline CDR1 SGHAT, CDR2 FQNNGV. There are 15 residues in the CDR3. The CDR3 protein is CASSFGRGRADTQYF. The CDR3, as DNA: TGTGCCAGCAGCTTCGGGCGCGGGAGGGCAGATACGCAGTATTTT.

A few counts support this clonotype. The gene calls are TRBV7-9 and TRBJ2-2; D is uncertain. The CDR3 covers 16 residues. Looked up from germline, CDR1 is SEHNR and CDR2 is FQNEAQ (reference sequence). V lost 5 bases and J 1 base, leaving 14 bases between the germline ends. CDR3 sequence reads: CASSPLGRRNTGELFF. CDR3 DNA: TGTGCCAGCAGCCCTCTTGGCAGGAGGAACACCGGGGAGCTGTTTTTT.

V is TRBV5-4 and J is TRBJ2-2; 14 nucleotides match TRBD2. Germline V lookup: CDR1 SGHNT, CDR2 YYREEE (reference sequence). The CDR3 runs 17 residues. V dropped 4 bases and J dropped 7; count of bases not matched to a gene: 9. The CDR3 DNA is TGTGCCAGCAGCGCGGGGGGACTAGCGGGAGCGGTCGGGGAGCTGTTTTTT. It specifies CASSAGGLAGAVGELFF.

V is TRBV11-1 and J is TRBJ2-7, with 13 bases fitting TRBD2. Germline CDR1 is SGHAT and CDR2 is FQDESV (reference sequence). The J segment lost 0 bases and the V segment lost 1 base, leaving 6 bases of the junction unmatched. The CDR3 contains 18 residues. The CDR3 DNA follows: TGTGCCAGCAGCTTAGGACTAGCGGGAGGAAGATACTCCTACGAGCAGTACTTC. Its protein is CASSLGLAGGRYSYEQYF.

V usage is TRBV20-1 and J usage is TRBJ1-4; 7 bases fit TRBD1. The junction had 7 bases not matched to a gene; V was cut back by 5 bases and J by 4 bases. The germline V gene has CDR1 DFQATT and CDR2 SNEGSKA (reference sequence). The CDR3 is made up of 14 amino acids. This CDR3 is CSASEDRINEKLFF. In DNA form, the CDR3 reads TGCAGTGCTTCCGAGGACAGGATTAATGAAAAACTGTTTTTT.

J is TRBJ2-3 and V is TRBV20-1; D might be TRBD1 (5 bases). The CDR3 extends over 14 amino acids. V shed 1 base and J shed 5 bases, with 13 bases lying between them. Germline V gene sequence: CDR1 DFQATT, CDR2 SNEGSKA (reference sequence). CDR3 residues: CSARVPQGVDTQYF. CDR3 nucleotides: TGCAGTGCTAGAGTTCCGCAGGGCGTAGATACGCAGTATTTT.

The gene calls are TRBV7-2 and TRBJ2-5; tentative D call: TRBD1 (6 bases). This CDR3 is 16 amino acids long. The germline CDR1 and CDR2 sequences are SGHTA and FQGNSA. Between the trimmed V and J ends, which lost 1 base and 2 bases, there was a span of 14 bases. The CDR3 region is CASSLGGQPGQETQYF. The CDR3 DNA reads TGTGCCAGCAGCTTAGGGGGGCAGCCCGGGCAAGAGACCCAGTACTTC.

The chain recombines TRBV5-1 with TRBJ1-1; TRBD1 agrees at 7 bases. There are 13 residues in the CDR3. CDR1 is SGHRS and CDR2 is YFSETQ in the germline V gene. With V trimmed by 0 bases and J by 7 bases, 3 bases remained unmatched. This chain's CDR3 is CASSLATGFEAFF. In DNA, the CDR3 is TGCGCCAGCAGCTTGGCGACAGGGTTTGAAGCTTTCTTT.

V and J are TRBV29-1 and TRBJ1-2; 7 nucleotides agree with TRBD1. The CDR3 consists of 13 residues. CDR1 and CDR2 from the germline V gene are SQVTM and ANQGSEA. Unmatched junction bases numbered 6, after V lost 6 bases and J lost 2 bases. CDR3 nucleotides: TGCAGCGTCGGGACAGAGCTCAACTATGGCTACACCTTC. It yields the protein CSVGTELNYGYTF.

The rearrangement links TRBV9 to TRBJ1-5; D is unclear. This CDR3 comprises 15 residues. The ends were cut back, 3 bases at V and 2 bases at J, with 12 bases in the middle. The germline V gene has CDR1 SGDLS and CDR2 YYNGEE. The CDR3 loop reads CASSADPKGNQPQHF. As DNA, the CDR3 is TGTGCCAGCAGCGCCGACCCGAAGGGCAATCAGCCCCAGCATTTT.

This chain links TRBV20-1 with TRBJ2-7; 9 positions match TRBD1. The CDR3 sequence is 14 residues long. Germline V gene sequence: CDR1 DFQATT, CDR2 SNEGSKA (reference sequence). The V segment lost 7 bases and the J segment 6 bases; nucleotides outside the gene matches: 13. DNA of the CDR3: TGCAGTGTTACCGGGACAGGGAGTTTCTCCGAGCAGTACTTC. Translating it yields CSVTGTGSFSEQYF.

This sequence joins TRBV12-5 and TRBJ2-5; D is perhaps TRBD2 (6 bases). The CDR3 sequence is 15 residues long. Germline CDR1 and CDR2: LGHNT and FRNRAP. V was clipped by 1 base and J by 4 bases, with 13 bases between them. CDR3 sequence: CASGLGPTRGETQYF. Written as DNA, the CDR3 is TGTGCTAGTGGTTTGGGCCCGACTAGAGGAGAGACCCAGTACTTC.

This clonotype was observed a handful of times. The genes are TRBV12-3 or TRBV12-4 and TRBJ2-7, with 7 bases matching TRBD2. This CDR3 comprises 13 residues. J gave up 6 bases and V 7 bases, and 9 bases lay outside the gene matches. The CDR3 reads CASKRDYSSEQYF. In DNA, the CDR3 is TGTGCCAGCAAACGGGACTACTCTTCCGAGCAGTACTTC.

In this sample, this clonotype turned up a few times. The chain links TRBV6-5 to TRBJ1-5; no clear D. V was cut by 2 bases and J by 5 bases, with 10 bases left in between. This CDR3 region has 14 residues. Per the germline V gene, CDR1 is MNHEY and CDR2 is SVGAGI. The CDR3 sequence: CASSYRQAHQPQHF. DNA for the CDR3: TGTGCCAGCAGTTACCGGCAGGCCCATCAGCCCCAGCATTTT.

The chain employs TRBV20-1 and TRBJ2-5; D is ambiguous. Germline V gene lookup returns CDR1 DFQATT and CDR2 SNEGSKA (reference sequence). This CDR3 has 12 residues. The V end was cut by 1 base, the J end by 5 bases, with 8 bases between. CDR3 in amino acids: CSARGGLETQYF. The CDR3 nucleotides read TGCAGTGCTAGAGGGGGATTGGAGACCCAGTACTTC.

The chain carries TRBV10-1 and TRBJ2-3; no definite D call. CDR1 is WNHNN, CDR2 SYGVQD, per germline (reference sequence). This CDR3 has 13 residues. V dropped 3 bases and J dropped 4 bases, with 8 bases sitting between them. The CDR3 region has the DNA TGCGCCAGCAGTGATTGGAATTCAGATACGCAGTATTTT. This gives the protein CASSDWNSDTQYF.

This rearrangement joins TRBV7-3 to TRBJ2-2; D gene ambiguous. Germline V CDR1 and CDR2: SGHTA, FQGTGA. This CDR3 has 13 residues. Trimming took 4 bases from V and 8 from J, leaving 11 bases between them. The CDR3 nucleotides read TGTGCCAGCAGCTCCATAATGACTGGGGAGCTGTTTTTT. This codes for CASSSIMTGELFF.

This clonotype was picked up a small number of times. The chain joins TRBV7-2 to TRBJ2-7; D remains ambiguous. This CDR3 has 14 residues. CDR1 SGHTA and CDR2 FQGNSA come from the germline V gene. The V end was cut by 1 base, the J end by 2 bases, with 9 bases between. CDR3 amino acids: CASSLDPDAYEQYF. CDR3 DNA sequence: TGTGCCAGCAGCTTAGACCCTGATGCCTACGAGCAGTACTTC.

This clonotype was seen a few times. The gene calls are TRBV5-5 and TRBJ1-1; D call uncertain. Germline V lookup: CDR1 SGHKS, CDR2 YYEKEE (reference sequence). The CDR3 consists of 15 residues. V lost 2 bases and J 3 bases, leaving 14 bases between the germline ends. CDR3 in DNA: TGTGCCAGCAGCTTCGAAGGCGGTGGGGACACTGAAGCTTTCTTT. This translates into CASSFEGGGDTEAFF. The full variable domain, completed using reference TRBV5-5 and TRBJ1-1, is DAGVTQSPTHLIKTRGQQVTLRCSPISGHKSVSWYQQVLGQGPQFIFQYYEKEERGRGNFPDRFSARQFPNYSSELNVNALLLGDSALYLCASSFEGGGDTEAFFGQGTRLTVV.

The CDR3 here is CASSQGVRPSYEQYF. In nucleotides, the CDR3 is TGTGCCAGCAGCCAGGGGGTAAGACCATCCTACGAGCAGTACTTC. The chain has TRBV3-1 and TRBJ2-7, with D tentatively TRBD1 or TRBD2 (5 bases each). The CDR3 has 15 residues. V dropped 3 bases and J dropped 1 base, with 13 bases sitting between them. Per the germline V gene, CDR1 is LGHDT and CDR2 is YNNKEL (reference sequence).

The V call is TRBV4-2, the J call TRBJ1-5; no definite D call. The CDR3 is 17 amino acids. Germline values: CDR1 LGHNA, CDR2 YNFKEQ. V was trimmed by 3 bases and J by 3 bases, leaving 18 bases between them. In nucleotides, the CDR3 is TGTGCCAGCAGCCAGCAGACCGCTAAAGGAGTCAATCAGCCCCAGCATTTT. Translated, it gives CASSQQTAKGVNQPQHF.

This chain connects TRBV5-1 to TRBJ2-5; 9 nucleotides line up with TRBD2. V was clipped by 4 bases and J by 6 bases; unmatched bases: 10. The germline gives CDR1 SGHRS, CDR2 YFSETQ. CDR3 length equals 15 residues. The CDR3 DNA reads TGCGCCAGCAGCCTTAGCGGGAGTAACAGGAAGACCCAGTACTTC. As protein: CASSLSGSNRKTQYF.

This clonotype turned up a few times. This chain joins TRBV18 and TRBJ2-5, with unresolved D. CDR1 is KGHSH and CDR2 is LQKENI in the germline V gene. This CDR3 has 15 amino acids. V was shortened by 1 base and J by 0 bases, with 9 bases between the two germline ends. The chain's CDR3 is CASSPLAGYQETQYF. The CDR3, as DNA: TGTGCCAGCTCACCACTAGCAGGATACCAAGAGACCCAGTACTTC.

This chain uses TRBV20-1 with TRBJ2-1, with TRBD2 matching 13 bases. Trimming took 5 bases from V and 9 from J; bases not matched to a gene: 13. Germline V gene sequence: CDR1 DFQATT, CDR2 SNEGSKA (reference sequence). The CDR3 has 16 amino acids. The CDR3, as DNA: TGCAGTGCTCGACGGACTAGCGGGAGAGCGATGGGTGAGCAGTTCTTC. This translates into CSARRTSGRAMGEQFF.

CDR3 amino acids: CASSLGPADYGYTF. CDR3 DNA sequence: TGCGCCAGCAGCTTGGGGCCAGCCGACTATGGCTACACCTTC. The chain is built from TRBV5-1 and TRBJ1-2; D call uncertain. CDR1 and CDR2 from the germline V gene are SGHRS and YFSETQ. CDR3 size: 14 residues. Trimming removed 0 bases from V and 3 bases from J, with 9 bases in between.

This clonotype was counted a few times. J is TRBJ1-1 and V is TRBV7-9; D is possibly TRBD1 (6 bases). This CDR3 comprises 16 residues. Trimming removed 5 bases from V and 1 base from J, with 17 bases in between. CDR1 and CDR2 (germline): SEHNR, FQNEAQ (reference sequence). The CDR3: CASSPSGGGRNTEAFF. The DNA for the CDR3 is TGTGCCAGCAGCCCCTCCGGGGGGGGCAGGAACACTGAAGCTTTCTTT. Supplemented by reference TRBV7-9 and TRBJ1-1, the full variable domain reads DTGVSQNPRHKITKRGQNVTFRCDPISEHNRLYWYRQTLGQGPEFLTYFQNEAQLEKSRLLSDRFSAERPKGSFSTLEIQRTEQGDSAMYLCASSPSGGGRNTEAFFGQGTRLTVV.

The chain links TRBV28 to TRBJ2-1; D might be TRBD2 (6 bases). Per the germline V gene, CDR1 is MDHEN and CDR2 is SYDVKM. The V end was cut by 3 bases, the J end by 3 bases, with 15 bases between. This CDR3 region has 16 residues. The CDR3 DNA reads TGTGCCAGCAGTTTCTCCGGGACTCCACACTACAATGAGCAGTTCTTC. It translates to CASSFSGTPHYNEQFF.

This clonotype was observed a handful of times. This chain joins TRBV20-1 and TRBJ1-2; D may be TRBD1 (5 bases). Trimming took off 6 bases at V and 8 bases at J, with 22 bases between the two ends. Germline V gene lookup returns CDR1 DFQATT and CDR2 SNEGSKA (reference sequence). The CDR3 runs to 14 residues. CDR3 bases: TGCAGTGCGACCAAACATGATCTTGGGGGGGGCTACACCTTC. Its protein product is CSATKHDLGGGYTF.

CDR3 sequence (DNA): TGTGCCAGCAGCTTTTTGTCAGGGGGCGAAAACACCATATATTTT. Its protein product is CASSFLSGGENTIYF. The chain employs TRBV7-2 and TRBJ1-3; 8 positions agree with TRBD1. The CDR3 is 15 residues long. Unmatched junction bases numbered 7, after V lost 3 bases and J lost 6 bases. Germline V gene lookup returns CDR1 SGHTA and CDR2 FQGNSA.

The chain uses TRBV5-6 and TRBJ2-4; unclear D gene. V was pared by 2 bases and J by 6 bases, with 9 bases between. Germline V gene sequence: CDR1 SGHDT, CDR2 YYEEEE. The CDR3 consists of 13 residues. CDR3 in amino acids: CASSLSGSNIQYF. The DNA for the CDR3 is TGTGCCAGCAGCTTATCGGGTTCAAACATTCAGTACTTC.